This TCR beta chain was profiled in a study of beta chain features in type 1 diabetes (dated by TCRdb to 2017 to 2018). About the investigation overall: No differences in mean age, gender distribution, total cell number or subset yield were found between patients and healthy donors. Regulatory and stem cell-like memory subsets were obtained from only 8 patients and roughly eight healthy donors, while naive and central memory subsets were obtained from all 28 donors. The study compared the TCRB repertoires of sorted circulating CD4+ T cell subsets in recently diagnosed type 1 diabetes patients with those in matched healthy donors. Across all samples, 90 million to 130 million sorted cells were examined, and cell number per subset correlated strongly with RNA yield.

A remark on this clone: The antigen it binds to is not known. Base qualities are not provided; no much larger clone lies one nucleotide away.

Findings and caveats that apply to the study as a whole: Type 1 diabetes patients showed a moderate but significant shortening of TCRB CDR3 length in all four CD4+ subsets. Naive, central memory and regulatory TCRB repertoires appeared to be more alike among patients than among healthy donors. At VDJ recombination sites, type 1 diabetes patients had fewer insertions and more deleted nucleotides, which implies abnormalities in thymic rearrangement. Shorter templates might be favored by PCR, yet because patient and control samples were amplified and corrected together, any such skew would affect both groups equally. Sequencing cDNA rather than genomic DNA could over-represent highly expressing activated cells, although activation and CD3 levels did not differ between groups. Because small numbers of individuals were included in the HLA sub-analyses, any influence of HLA type on TCRB rearrangement was left unresolved.

Each donor gave one peripheral blood draw, around 100 mL on average, collected into heparinised tubes. A BD FACSAria II was used to sort naive, central memory, regulatory and stem cell-like memory CD4+ T cells with a panel that included CD45RO, CCR7, CD25, CD127, CD95 and CD27. A purity above 98% was achieved for all sorted populations. PBMCs were isolated immediately by Lymphoprep density gradient centrifugation and stained directly without culture. So that batch effects would be minimized, each experiment stained and sorted samples in pairs, pairing one healthy donor with one patient. Trimming removed 0 bases from V and 10 bases from J, leaving 16 bases between the germline ends. According to the germline V gene, CDR1 reads SGHTA and CDR2 reads FQGNSA. Spanning cysteine to phenylalanine, the CDR3 consists of 15 amino acids. Only the CDR3 region is kept as DNA, spanning 45 bases read in frame from base 1.

All of the isolated RNA was reverse transcribed with the High Capacity cDNA Reverse Transcription Kit, so expressed TCRB transcripts were sequenced. Naive, central memory and regulatory T cell samples underwent deep immunoSEQ sequencing, averaging approximately 3.5 million total reads per sample. Sorted cells were lysed in RLT buffer, and RNA was extracted using DNase-treated RNeasy Micro or Mini kits according to cell number. To prevent cross-contamination, each cell subset was processed individually, whereas patient and healthy donor samples were processed jointly. Using the immunoSEQ multiplex PCR, TCRB sequences were amplified from cDNA into 87-bp fragments spanning the CDR3 region. Sequencing of the amplicons was done on the Illumina HiSeq platform. As for the authors' bioinformatics: PCR bias was computationally corrected using synthetic template baselines, reads within Hamming distance 2 were collapsed, and singletons that could not be merged were discarded. By aligning reads against IMGT, V, D and J genes, CDR3 length, and insertions or deletions at six rearrangement sites were assigned. Clonotype counts were normalized to sorted cell number within each subset before computing true diversity and Gini coefficients with the tcR R package. The overlap coefficient, calculated on TCRB nucleotide sequences, was used to quantify repertoire sharing. TCRdb limited this immuneACCESS table to in-frame rearrangements with V and J called. A share of clones is missing; checked studies link under half to unresolved V genes, and the rest is unexplained. D and trimming come from the DNA, and the V and J calls and clone size come from that table. Within this sample are 150,000 to 190,000 clones, with around 8% of them counted one time only. The leading ten clones occupy approximately 0.69% of the sample.

The material sequenced was central memory CD4+ T cells from blood. Recombination linked TRBV7-2 to TRBJ2-1; D gene: possibly TRBD2, on 5 matching bases. The receptor comes from a young man in good health. The nucleotide sequence is given as TGTGCCAGCAGCTTAGCGCAGCTACGGGGTAGGGAGCAGTTCTTC. Its protein product is CASSLAQLRGREQFF.